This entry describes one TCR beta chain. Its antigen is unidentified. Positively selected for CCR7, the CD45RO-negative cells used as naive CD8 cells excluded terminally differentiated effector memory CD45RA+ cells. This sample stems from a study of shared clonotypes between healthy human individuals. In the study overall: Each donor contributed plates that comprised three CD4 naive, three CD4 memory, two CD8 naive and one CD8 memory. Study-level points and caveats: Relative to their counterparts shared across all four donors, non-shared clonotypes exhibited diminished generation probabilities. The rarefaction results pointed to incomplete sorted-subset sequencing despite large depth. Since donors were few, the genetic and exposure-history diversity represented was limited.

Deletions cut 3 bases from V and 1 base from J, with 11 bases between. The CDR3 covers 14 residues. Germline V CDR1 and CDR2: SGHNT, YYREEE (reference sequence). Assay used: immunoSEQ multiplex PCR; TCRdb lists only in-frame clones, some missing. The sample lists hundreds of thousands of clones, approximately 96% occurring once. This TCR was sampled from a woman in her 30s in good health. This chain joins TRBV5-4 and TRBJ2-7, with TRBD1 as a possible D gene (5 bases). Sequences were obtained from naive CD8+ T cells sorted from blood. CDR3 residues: CASSSSTGSYEQYF. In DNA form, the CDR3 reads TGTGCCAGCAGCTCGAGTACAGGATCCTACGAGCAGTACTTC.